Sequencing of this T cell receptor (beta chain) was carried out in a study of cytomegalovirus exposure and HLA in healthy donors (dated by TCRdb to 2016 to 2017). A note on the overall study: An earlier analysis of under 600 of the donors reported 250 to 300 Gb of sequence data and roughly 100 million unique TCR beta sequences from about 200 million T cells. Four to six DR-DQ haplotypes were handled as single units for association and clustering, since linkage in the cohort was strong. Typing coverage varied by locus: about 620-640 donors for A, B, C, DRB1 and DQB1; approximately 500 for DQA1; around 570 for DPA1; 450 to 480 for DPB1. Donor age, sex, ethnicity and CMV serostatus were compiled together with the repertoire data. Genome-wide SNP genotypes for about 65% of the roughly 670 donors were used in a later genetic analysis, which treated that subset as a discovery cohort. About 280 gigabases of sequencing data and 75 million to 85 million unique TCR sequences made up an early release that covered approximately 620 HLA-typed donors. The later analysis used no new phenotypic data to find candidate immune exposures, relying instead on TCR beta sequences and their occurrence across donors. HLA typing covered class I and class II loci at four-digit resolution. To decide whether each TCR beta V gene segment behaved as functional or pseudogenic, an earlier analysis of over 500 of the donors relied on high-throughput TCR beta sequencing. Of the roughly 410 genotyped donors, 65% to 90% were placed in the genetic ancestry cluster associated with self-reported Caucasian donors. The study profiled the T cell repertoires of around 700 subjects by immunosequencing and related them to cytomegalovirus serostatus. To predict cytomegalovirus infection status, the study brought together high-throughput TCR immunosequencing, statistical association of individual TCRs with disease status, and machine learning. On average, roughly 250,000 unique TCR beta nucleotide sequences were sequenced per donor among several hundred genotyped donors of the cohort, with roughly 18% of those sequences being non-productive. The study was designed to test whether signatures of past pathogen exposure could be identified by cataloging public T cell receptors. In a later analysis, previously published TCR beta repertoires from more than 500 donors were re-analyzed and high-resolution HLA genotyping was added so that TCR occurrence patterns could be studied. Besides the first cohort of hundreds of subjects, a separate validation cohort made up of 120 different subjects was used. All discovery cohort repertoires had been generated on a single sequencing platform.

The cohort was made up of 666 healthy bone marrow donors. At the time of sampling, all cohort members were nominally healthy, though unrecorded immune exposures were likely present. The donor was CMV seronegative and belonged to the group of over 350 seronegative cohort members. A peripheral blood sample was collected from each donor, and TCR beta sequencing was performed on peripheral blood mononuclear cells. Genomic DNA was extracted from the blood cell samples with the Qiagen DNeasy Blood Extraction Kit. The junction shows trimming of 2 bases on V and 7 bases on J, and the gene matches do not reach 9 bases of it. The CDR3 runs 15 amino acids, cysteine and phenylalanine included. Left in the record is the CDR3 DNA by itself, 45 bases read in frame from the first base. Sequences MNHNS (CDR1) and SASEGT (CDR2) are obtained from the germline V gene. This clone was seen once. What antigen it recognizes has not been identified. No quality values exist for individual bases; no much larger clone is one base distant.

Library creation used the immunoSEQ multiplex PCR assay. A mixture of 60 forward primers for TCR Vbeta segments and 13 reverse primers for TCR Jbeta segments was used in the multiplex PCR. A multiplex PCR assay on genomic DNA amplified the CDR3 region of rearranged TCR beta genes. Amplified TCR beta libraries were sequenced as 87-base-pair reads on the Illumina HiSeq System. The study's processing was this. In a later analysis, some 80 million unique TCR beta chains were counted across the 500 to 850 repertoires, and roughly 10 million of these chains were shared by at least two donors. A nearest-neighbor algorithm error-corrected the raw reads and collapsed the reads into unique sequences, merging closely related sequences to remove PCR and sequencing errors. V, D and J gene segments were assigned by aligning CDR3 sequences to IMGT reference sequences. For a sequence to be retained, at least a six-nucleotide match to both a V gene segment and a J gene segment was required. Rearrangements were called productive when the CDR3 lacked stop codons and stayed in frame with V and J; all others were non-productive. Following IMGT convention, CDR3 was defined as the stretch from the second conserved V-encoded cysteine to the conserved J-encoded phenylalanine. Sequences without an unambiguous match to a single V gene segment were excluded from the earlier analysis of 587 of the donors. In an earlier analysis of several hundred of the donors, V segments were called functional above 56.7% productive rearrangements and were called segregating when the between-donor standard deviation exceeded 5%. To diagnose cytomegalovirus status from the catalog of TCR beta chain sequences, a statistical classification framework was built. V and J gene assignment, in a later analysis, came from comparing TCR nucleotide sequences with IMGT/GENE-DB human TR gene sequences. A later analysis assigned CDR3 sequences and most-parsimonious VDJ recombination scenarios with the TCRdist pipeline. A later analysis defined each TCR beta chain by its CDR3 amino acid sequence plus V-gene family, and excluded reads lacking a unique V-gene family. To address suspected cross-contamination and a sequencing artifact, a later analysis removed a few hundred highly shared, low-generation-probability nucleotide sequences. In a later analysis, a clonal expansion index for each public chain was calculated from normalized within-repertoire ranks of inferred template counts. In a later analysis, generation probabilities were computed with a VDJ recombination model fitted to out-of-frame rearrangements, and the resulting probabilities were checked against IGoR. Hypergeometric tests were used in a later analysis to score TCR-TCR, TCR-HLA and TCR-CMV co-occurrence, with a repertoire-size bias correction applied to the TCR pairs. In a later analysis, false discovery rates were estimated by permuting HLA or CMV assignments 20 times. In a later analysis, co-occurring TCRs were grouped using DBSCAN, with TCRdist sequence similarity added in when clustering inside HLA-allele-positive subsets. Repertoires with fewer than 30,000 or more than 120,000 public chains were left out of co-occurrence clustering, as were about 5 repertoires with anomalous nucleotide sharing. The source is immuneACCESS, and TCRdb retained only in-frame sequences with V and J called. Part of the clones is not carried over; for the studies checked, unresolved V genes explain less than half of this, and the remainder is unexplained. The V and J calls and clone size were taken over from that table, and D and trimming were inferred from the DNA. Recorded for this sample are roughly 86,000 clones; more than 65% of them occurred a single time. The ten largest clones take up about 8% of the sample.

The paper's findings and limits, for the study overall: Strong co-occurrence of HLA alleles, especially DR and DQ, made assigning TCR associations to individual alleles difficult. In a later genetic analysis, fewer N-insertions in productive TCRs were reported among donors in an Asian-associated ancestry cluster than the approximately 670-donor mean. In vitro tests confirmed that a few of the cytomegalovirus-associated TCR beta chains recognize cytomegalovirus antigens. Immune exposure information for the cohort was limited to CMV serostatus. An association between a missense DCLRE1C variant and V-gene and J-gene trimming of TCR beta chains was found in a later genetic analysis and replicated in an independent cohort. Compared with equally common non-associated chains, HLA-associated TCR beta chains in a later analysis were more clonally expanded and had lower generation probabilities. Only TCR beta chains were sequenced in this cohort, and the absence of alpha or paired-chain data limited detectable features. Roughly uniform sequencing depth across donors was assumed in presence/absence analyses, although this assumption may not hold. In a later analysis, most CMV-associated TCR beta chains were found to appear HLA-restricted, with HLA associations seemingly driven largely by CMV exposure. According to a later analysis, TCR association rates differed among HLA loci, with DRB1 alleles showing the most associated TCRs and HLA-C alleles showing the fewest. A cluster of highly shared sequence variants was judged likely to be a technical artifact of the sequencing pipeline. Because HLA typing was unavailable for some donors at each locus, only the typed subset was used in association tests. The classifier was reported to diagnose cytomegalovirus status with high specificity and sensitivity in both the original cohort and the validation cohort. The study listed 164 TCR beta chains as associated with cytomegalovirus. Several of the top co-occurrence clusters appeared to be linked to parvovirus B19, influenza, CMV and Epstein-Barr virus, according to a later analysis. Correlated functional status among segregating V segments might reflect linkage disequilibrium, but an unknown experimental factor could not be ruled out. Because the 87-base-pair reads could not distinguish some IMGT-functional V segments, including TRBV6-2 and TRBV6-3, those segments were excluded. It was suggested by the authors that the approach could potentially be generalized to other disease states and immunological phenotypes. A later analysis associated about 16,000 TCR beta sequences with specific HLA alleles at a false discovery rate of 0.05. A further reported finding was that TCR beta sequences accurately predicted the HLA-A and HLA-B alleles for most subjects in the first cohort. An earlier analysis of around 540 of the donors showed that most TCR beta V segments appeared in productive rearrangements either about 87% or about 30% of the time, which broadly matched IMGT annotations. Most TCR sequences were observed very rarely across donors, whereas some public TCRs were present in many individuals. Because counts were too low, about 18 rarely observed V segments, including chromosome 9 orphons, were excluded from the earlier analysis of 587 of the donors.

Rearrangement joined TRBV6-1 to TRBJ1-2; 8 bases in the junction line up with TRBD1. The sample comprised PBMCs. This clonotype was sampled from a man in his fifties or sixties in good health and CMV-seronegative. The DNA sequence is TGTGCCAGCAGTGAAACGACAGGGGCCGGAGGTGGCTACACCTTC. Its amino acids are CASSETTGAGGGYTF.